The present TCR beta chain was sequenced within a study of CD8+ T cells in alopecia areata. The study, taken as a whole, reports: Scalp samples also contribute reads from the resident alphabeta T cells found in normal skin. Between patients, shared TCR sequences were less clear than in mice. This was possibly due in part to HLA diversity in the patient population. Normal scalp showed lower clonality than lesional scalp, especially alopecia totalis/universalis.

RNA extraction was followed by reverse transcription into cDNA, which acted as the sequencing template. Measured with immunoSEQ multiplex PCR; TCRdb has only the in-frame clones, and not every one. The sample carries 34,000 or so clones, approximately 58% recorded once. In the case of this clone: Its antigen remains unidentified.

This CDR3 region has 14 residues. Unmatched junction bases numbered 4, after V lost 1 base and J lost 8 bases. Germline loops: CDR1 SGHDN, CDR2 FVKESK. The receptor was isolated from a human donor with alopecia areata. The specimen sequenced was NKG2D-high CD8+ T cells sorted from blood. The V and J genes are TRBV14 and TRBJ2-1; 8 bases match TRBD2. In nucleotides, the CDR3 is TGTGCCAGCAGCCAAGTTAGCGGGATCGATGAGCAGTTCTTC. It is translated as CASSQVSGIDEQFF.